These 28 T cell receptor beta chains originate from one sample sequenced in a study of spatial heterogeneity in lung cancer. TCRdb independently ran MiXCR on the 5' RACE reads; one entry per CDR3 protein. The sample shows about 3,000 distinct CDR3 sequences, approximately 3% of them seen only once. This sample's time point: sample taken at primary tumor resection. The material sequenced was normal lung tissue next to the tumor, taken at surgery. Source of these receptors: a male donor with early-stage non-small cell lung cancer.

Sample share makes this clonotype large. This chain joins TRBV5-4 and TRBJ1-2; D perhaps matches TRBD1 (5 bases). CDR3 size: 14 residues. Germline lookup yields CDR1 SGHNT and CDR2 YYREEE (reference sequence). Trimming took 3 bases from V and 4 from J, leaving 13 bases between them. CDR3 sequence: CASSSTTDTYGYTF. Here the CDR3 DNA reads TGTGCCAGCAGCTCGACGACAGATACCTATGGCTACACCTTC.

This chain joins TRBV27 and TRBJ2-3; D uncertain. The ends were cut back, 2 bases at V and 2 bases at J, with 8 bases in the middle. The CDR3 is 14 amino acids. Germline V gene lookup returns CDR1 MNHEY and CDR2 SMNVEV (reference sequence). The CDR3 loop is CASSLDLFTDTQYF. CDR3 bases: TGTGCCAGCAGTTTAGACCTATTCACAGATACGCAGTATTTT.

The chain combines TRBV20-1 with TRBJ2-5; 10 bases agree with TRBD2. Trimming at V came to 0 bases and at J to 1 base, leaving 5 bases not matched to a gene. This CDR3 is 16 amino acids long. CDR1 is DFQATT, CDR2 SNEGSKA, per germline (reference sequence). DNA of the CDR3: TGCAGTGCTAGAGATGCGGTAGCGGGAGGCCAAGAGACCCAGTACTTC. Translating it yields CSARDAVAGGQETQYF.

This clonotype showed up many times. Sequence at one end of the junction differs from germline and may be a read error. The chain carries TRBV13 and TRBJ2-3; 8 nucleotides line up with TRBD2. This CDR3 spans 16 amino acids. CDR1 PRHDT and CDR2 FYEKMQ come from the germline V gene (reference sequence). CDR3 region: CASSVGGGPITDTQYF. The DNA of the CDR3 is TGTGCCAGCAGCGTAGGCGGGGGGCCTATCACAGATACGCAGTATTTT.

This clonotype was detected only a few times. The chain employs TRBV2 and TRBJ2-3, with TRBD1 identical over 8 bases. V shed 7 bases and J 3 bases; nucleotides not matched to a gene: 6. The germline CDR1 and CDR2 sequences are SNHLY and FYNNEI. The CDR3 covers 14 residues. CDR3 amino acids: CASNPDRATDTQYF. CDR3 bases: TGTGCCAGCAACCCGGACAGGGCGACAGATACGCAGTATTTT. The complete variable domain, with remaining parts taken from reference TRBV2 and TRBJ2-3, reads EPEVTQTPSHQVTQMGQEVILRCVPISNHLYFYWYRQILGQKVEFLVSFYNNEISEKSEIFDDQFSVERPDGSNFTLKIRSTKLEDSAMYFCASNPDRATDTQYFGPGTRLTVL.

This clonotype is medium-sized within its sample. The V and J genes are TRBV2 and TRBJ2-1; perhaps TRBD1 as D (7 bases). The CDR3 spans 15 residues. V dropped 3 bases and J dropped 10 bases, with 19 bases sitting between them. The V gene's germline CDR1 is SNHLY and CDR2 FYNNEI. This chain's CDR3 is CASSDGGGPSLEQFF. In nucleotides, the CDR3 is TGTGCCAGCAGTGATGGAGGGGGCCCCTCTTTGGAGCAGTTCTTC.

Regarding this clonotype: A read error may be the cause here, since a much bigger clone is one base away. The chain employs TRBV29-1 and TRBJ2-5; D unresolved. The CDR3 runs to 12 residues. The V end was cut by 3 bases, the J end by 2 bases, with 7 bases between. Germline V lookup: CDR1 SQVTM, CDR2 ANQGSEA. CDR3 DNA: TGCAGCGTTGAGGACGGACAAGAGACCCAGTACTTC. It encodes CSVEDGQETQYF. Full variable domain (remainder filled in from reference TRBV29-1 and TRBJ2-5): SAVISQKPSRDICQRGTSLTIQCQVDSQVTMMFWYRQQPGQSLTLIATANQGSEATYESGFVIDKFPISRPNLTFSTLTVSNMSPEDSSIYLCSVEDGQETQYFGPGTRLLVL.

V gene TRBV20-1 combines with J gene TRBJ2-3, with 9 bases that match TRBD2. Germline values: CDR1 DFQATT, CDR2 SNEGSKA (reference sequence). This CDR3 contains 13 residues. Trimming at V came to 4 bases and at J to 3 bases, leaving 2 bases not matched to a gene. The CDR3 loop reads CSAKAGGTDTQYF. The CDR3 DNA reads as TGCAGTGCTAAGGCGGGAGGGACAGATACGCAGTATTTT.

This clonotype qualifies as medium-sized. The CDR3 here is CASSPLIPDNEKLFF. The CDR3 region has the DNA TGTGCCAGCAGCCCACTCATACCGGACAACGAAAAACTGTTTTTT. The chain combines TRBV28 with TRBJ1-4; the D gene is possibly TRBD1 (5 bases). Trimming removed 6 bases at V and 8 bases at J, with 19 bases between. The germline V gene encodes CDR1 MDHEN and CDR2 SYDVKM. CDR3 length: 15 residues.

This clonotype was detected ten times or more. The chain combines TRBV20-1 with TRBJ2-1; weak D call: TRBD2 (6 bases). Germline V gives CDR1 DFQATT, CDR2 SNEGSKA (reference sequence). The CDR3 runs to 16 residues. Between the trimmed V and J ends, which lost 3 bases and 5 bases, there was a span of 20 bases. In nucleotides, the CDR3 is TGCAGTGCTAGGGCCTGGGGACTCGGACTCGACAATGAGCAGTTCTTC. It encodes CSARAWGLGLDNEQFF.

In this sample, this clonotype is medium-sized (0.01 to 0.1%). The chain has TRBV20-1 and TRBJ2-2; unclear D gene. Germline V gene data show CDR1 as DFQATT and CDR2 as SNEGSKA (reference sequence). CDR3 length: 13 amino acids. Trimming removed 2 bases from V and 2 bases from J, with 6 bases in between. This CDR3 reads CSARQTNTGELFF. CDR3 in DNA: TGCAGTGCTAGACAAACAAACACCGGGGAGCTGTTTTTT.

This clonotype was found many times. V usage is TRBV7-8 and J usage is TRBJ1-2; D not resolved. CDR1 SGHVS and CDR2 FQNEAQ come from the germline V gene. The CDR3 contains 15 residues. Trimming cost V 1 base and J 8 bases, with 17 bases left between them. The CDR3 region has the DNA TGTGCCAGCAGCTTAGAAGAAGCGGCCCGGCGGGGCTACACCTTC. The encoded protein is CASSLEEAARRGYTF.

There are many counts of this clonotype. J is TRBJ2-5 and V is TRBV5-4, with a weak D call TRBD1 (6 bases). V dropped 4 bases and J dropped 5 bases, with 18 bases sitting between them. Germline CDR1 is SGHNT and CDR2 is YYREEE (reference sequence). The CDR3 is made up of 15 amino acids. CDR3 nucleotides: TGTGCCAGCAGCCTAGACAGGCGAGGATTCGAGACCCAGTACTTC. As protein: CASSLDRRGFETQYF. The full variable domain, in which reference TRBV5-4 and TRBJ2-5 provide the parts outside the CDR3, is ETGVTQSPTHLIKTRGQQVTLRCSSQSGHNTVSWYQQALGQGPQFIFQYYREEENGRGNFPPRFSGLQFPNYSSELNVNALELDDSALYLCASSLDRRGFETQYFGPGTRLLVL.

This clonotype occurred many times. This may be a read error, as it is one base from a much larger clone. V usage is TRBV5-5 and J usage is TRBJ2-5; a possible D gene is TRBD1 (5 bases). The V gene lost 3 bases and the J gene lost 1 base, with 16 bases spanning the gap. The CDR3 loop spans 16 amino acids. The germline V gene has CDR1 SGHKS and CDR2 YYEKEE (reference sequence). The CDR3 region has the DNA TGTGCCAGCAGCTCGGAGAGCTTTGGGGCCCAAGAGACCCAGTACTTC. It codes for CASSSESFGAQETQYF.

This chain uses TRBV20-1 with TRBJ2-2; D unresolved. The V end lost 0 bases, the J end lost 5 bases, and 7 bases lay between the germline ends. Germline CDR1 reads DFQATT; CDR2 reads SNEGSKA (reference sequence). The CDR3 contains 13 residues. The CDR3 is CSAREAVTGELFF. In DNA form, the CDR3 reads TGCAGTGCTAGAGAGGCAGTGACCGGGGAGCTGTTTTTT.

By share, this clonotype ranks as medium-sized. The chain couples TRBV28 to TRBJ1-1; D remains unclear. The CDR3 has 14 residues. V dropped 6 bases and J dropped 1 base, with 12 bases sitting between them. Per the germline V gene, CDR1 is MDHEN and CDR2 is SYDVKM. CDR3 protein: CASSPVRTNTEAFF. CDR3 in DNA: TGTGCCAGCAGCCCCGTTCGAACGAACACTGAAGCTTTCTTT.

This clonotype was seen ten or more times. The V gene is TRBV7-9, the J gene TRBJ1-5, with TRBD1 matching 7 bases. The CDR3 contains 15 residues. Germline loops: CDR1 SEHNR, CDR2 FQNEAQ (reference sequence). V trimming: 2 bases; J trimming: 5 bases; junction bases outside the gene matches: 6. CDR3: CASSLTAGGDQPQHF. The CDR3 region has the DNA TGTGCCAGCAGCTTAACAGCAGGGGGGGATCAGCCCCAGCATTTT. Drawing the rest from reference TRBV7-9 and TRBJ1-5, the complete variable domain is DTGVSQNPRHKITKRGQNVTFRCDPISEHNRLYWYRQTLGQGPEFLTYFQNEAQLEKSRLLSDRFSAERPKGSFSTLEIQRTEQGDSAMYLCASSLTAGGDQPQHFGDGTRLSIL.

This clonotype was observed at least ten times. CDR3 protein: CASSLISGGTRAYEQYF. For the CDR3, the DNA is TGTGCCAGCAGTTTAATAAGTGGAGGGACACGGGCCTACGAGCAGTACTTC. The chain uses TRBV27 and TRBJ2-7; either TRBD1 or TRBD2 may fit D (6 bases each). CDR3 size: 17 residues. The germline V gene has CDR1 MNHEY and CDR2 SMNVEV (reference sequence). Trimming stripped 2 bases from V and 2 bases from J, with 19 bases between.

This clonotype has more than one count but fewer than ten. This sequence joins TRBV20-1 and TRBJ2-1, with 10 nucleotides matching TRBD2. Germline CDR1 and CDR2: DFQATT and SNEGSKA (reference sequence). The V segment lost 0 bases and the J segment 7 bases; nucleotides outside the gene matches: 6. The CDR3 consists of 15 residues. The CDR3 sequence: CSARESSGSGNEQFF. The CDR3 DNA reads as TGCAGTGCTAGAGAGTCTAGCGGGAGTGGTAATGAGCAGTTCTTC.

Ten or more counts support this clonotype. The chain carries TRBV28 and TRBJ2-2, with 7 bases matching TRBD2. Germline V gives CDR1 MDHEN, CDR2 SYDVKM. V lost 3 bases to trimming and J lost 1 base; unmatched junction nucleotides: 17. CDR3 length: 20 residues. The CDR3 region is CASSLGPFQKREVNTGELFF. The CDR3 region has the DNA TGTGCCAGCAGTTTGGGGCCTTTCCAGAAACGGGAGGTGAACACCGGGGAGCTGTTTTTT. Full variable domain (missing parts from reference TRBV28 and TRBJ2-2): DVKVTQSSRYLVKRTGEKVFLECVQDMDHENMFWYRQDPGLGLRLIYFSYDVKMKEKGDIPEGYSVSREKKERFSLILESASTNQTSMYLCASSLGPFQKREVNTGELFFGEGSRLTVL.

This clonotype was detected many times. V gene TRBV27 combines with J gene TRBJ2-7; 10 bases align to TRBD2. CDR1 and CDR2 (germline): MNHEY, SMNVEV (reference sequence). This CDR3 contains 18 residues. Losses at the gene ends were 4 bases for V and 1 base for J; bases not matched to a gene: 13. CDR3 amino acids: CASSSVGLAEARSYEQYF. The DNA of the CDR3 is TGTGCCAGCAGTTCTGTAGGACTAGCGGAGGCTCGATCCTACGAGCAGTACTTC.

The table lists this clonotype with many counts. This rearrangement joins TRBV5-1 to TRBJ2-1; TRBD1 matches 7 bases. This CDR3 spans 16 amino acids. Germline trimming cut 4 bases from V and 2 bases from J; bases unmatched to any gene: 9. The germline gives CDR1 SGHRS, CDR2 YFSETQ. CDR3 bases: TGCGCCAGCAGCCGGGGACAGACTTGGGCCTACAATGAGCAGTTCTTC. Encoded protein: CASSRGQTWAYNEQFF.

This clonotype is medium-sized within its sample. CDR3 loop: CASGAGSWGDTQYF. Written as DNA, the CDR3 is TGTGCCAGCGGCGCCGGGTCCTGGGGAGATACGCAGTATTTT. The V and J genes are TRBV5-4 and TRBJ2-3, with D hard to call. Germline values: CDR1 SGHNT, CDR2 YYREEE (reference sequence). CDR3 length equals 14 residues. Trimming cost V 7 bases and J 5 bases, with 17 bases left between them.

This clonotype is medium-sized by share. Here the CDR3 reads CASSQHSGEQYF. Written as DNA, the CDR3 is TGTGCCAGCAGCCAACACTCAGGCGAGCAGTATTTT. The chain employs TRBV3-1 and TRBJ2-3; D not resolved. The ends were cut back, 2 bases at V and 11 bases at J, with 11 bases in the middle. CDR3 length: 12 residues. Germline CDR1 is LGHDT and CDR2 is YNNKEL (reference sequence).

At least ten counts were recorded for this clonotype. J is TRBJ2-7 and V is TRBV29-1; the D call may be TRBD1 or TRBD2 (5 bases each). The CDR3 runs to 13 residues. V lost 5 bases to trimming and J lost 0 bases, with 11 bases between them. Germline V gene lookup returns CDR1 SQVTM and CDR2 ANQGSEA. The CDR3 reads CSVLGDLSYEQYF. The CDR3 DNA reads TGCAGCGTTCTAGGGGACCTCTCCTACGAGCAGTACTTC.

By sample fraction, this clonotype is medium-sized (0.01 to 0.1%). The V gene is TRBV20-1, the J gene TRBJ1-6, with a possible D match to TRBD1 (6 bases). The CDR3 is made up of 16 amino acids. Trimming shortened V by 0 bases and J by 2 bases, and 11 bases separated the two germline ends. Germline CDR1 DFQATT, CDR2 SNEGSKA (reference sequence). The DNA of the CDR3 is TGCAGTGCTAGAGATTTACAGGGAACCTATAATTCACCCCTCCACTTT. This codes for CSARDLQGTYNSPLHF.

Relative to its sample, this clonotype is medium-sized. CDR3 nucleotides: TGTGCCTGGAGTGGGCGTAGGGACCAGCCCCAGCATTTT. Residues: CAWSGRRDQPQHF. The chain employs TRBV30 and TRBJ1-5, with D possibly matching TRBD1 (5 bases). Trimming pared 1 base from V and 7 bases from J, leaving 11 bases between. CDR1 and CDR2 from the germline V gene are GTSNPN and SVGIG (reference sequence). The CDR3 totals 13 residues.

This clonotype was found many times. The rearrangement links TRBV20-1 to TRBJ2-7, with 8 bases that match TRBD2. CDR1 is DFQATT and CDR2 is SNEGSKA in the germline V gene (reference sequence). Trimming at V came to 2 bases and at J to 6 bases, leaving 9 bases not matched to a gene. The CDR3 runs 14 residues. The CDR3 bases are TGCAGTGCTAGAAGCCCGGGACTAGGGGGCGAGCAGTACTTC. Translated, it gives CSARSPGLGGEQYF.